This T cell receptor beta chain was recorded in a study of blood T cell repertoires in COVID-19. Study-level information: Spain, Italy and the United States supplied samples that represented acute and convalescent COVID-19. Sample material is recorded as cDNA or gDNA derived from T cells, B-cell-depleted T cells, or PBMCs.

Under the authors' procedure: Reference gene primer amplification in the assay estimated nucleated cell counts. Method: immunoSEQ multiplex PCR; TCRdb's copy keeps in-frame clones and lacks some. That table gives V, J and clone size, and the DNA gave D and trimming. The sample lists 300,000 or so clones, more than 75% occurring once. CDR1 and CDR2 from the germline V gene are SGHNT and YYREEE (reference sequence). With V trimmed by 0 bases and J by 5 bases, 6 bases remained unmatched. The CDR3 sequence is 16 residues long. This clone has only a few counts. Sample: peripheral blood. The chain uses TRBV5-4 and TRBJ2-1, with TRBD2 matching over 9 bases. The sequence came from a woman aged 40-49 years who had recovered from COVID-19. The CDR3 protein is CASSLGGLAANNEQFF. In DNA form, the CDR3 reads TGTGCCAGCAGCTTGGGGGGACTAGCAGCTAACAATGAGCAGTTCTTC.